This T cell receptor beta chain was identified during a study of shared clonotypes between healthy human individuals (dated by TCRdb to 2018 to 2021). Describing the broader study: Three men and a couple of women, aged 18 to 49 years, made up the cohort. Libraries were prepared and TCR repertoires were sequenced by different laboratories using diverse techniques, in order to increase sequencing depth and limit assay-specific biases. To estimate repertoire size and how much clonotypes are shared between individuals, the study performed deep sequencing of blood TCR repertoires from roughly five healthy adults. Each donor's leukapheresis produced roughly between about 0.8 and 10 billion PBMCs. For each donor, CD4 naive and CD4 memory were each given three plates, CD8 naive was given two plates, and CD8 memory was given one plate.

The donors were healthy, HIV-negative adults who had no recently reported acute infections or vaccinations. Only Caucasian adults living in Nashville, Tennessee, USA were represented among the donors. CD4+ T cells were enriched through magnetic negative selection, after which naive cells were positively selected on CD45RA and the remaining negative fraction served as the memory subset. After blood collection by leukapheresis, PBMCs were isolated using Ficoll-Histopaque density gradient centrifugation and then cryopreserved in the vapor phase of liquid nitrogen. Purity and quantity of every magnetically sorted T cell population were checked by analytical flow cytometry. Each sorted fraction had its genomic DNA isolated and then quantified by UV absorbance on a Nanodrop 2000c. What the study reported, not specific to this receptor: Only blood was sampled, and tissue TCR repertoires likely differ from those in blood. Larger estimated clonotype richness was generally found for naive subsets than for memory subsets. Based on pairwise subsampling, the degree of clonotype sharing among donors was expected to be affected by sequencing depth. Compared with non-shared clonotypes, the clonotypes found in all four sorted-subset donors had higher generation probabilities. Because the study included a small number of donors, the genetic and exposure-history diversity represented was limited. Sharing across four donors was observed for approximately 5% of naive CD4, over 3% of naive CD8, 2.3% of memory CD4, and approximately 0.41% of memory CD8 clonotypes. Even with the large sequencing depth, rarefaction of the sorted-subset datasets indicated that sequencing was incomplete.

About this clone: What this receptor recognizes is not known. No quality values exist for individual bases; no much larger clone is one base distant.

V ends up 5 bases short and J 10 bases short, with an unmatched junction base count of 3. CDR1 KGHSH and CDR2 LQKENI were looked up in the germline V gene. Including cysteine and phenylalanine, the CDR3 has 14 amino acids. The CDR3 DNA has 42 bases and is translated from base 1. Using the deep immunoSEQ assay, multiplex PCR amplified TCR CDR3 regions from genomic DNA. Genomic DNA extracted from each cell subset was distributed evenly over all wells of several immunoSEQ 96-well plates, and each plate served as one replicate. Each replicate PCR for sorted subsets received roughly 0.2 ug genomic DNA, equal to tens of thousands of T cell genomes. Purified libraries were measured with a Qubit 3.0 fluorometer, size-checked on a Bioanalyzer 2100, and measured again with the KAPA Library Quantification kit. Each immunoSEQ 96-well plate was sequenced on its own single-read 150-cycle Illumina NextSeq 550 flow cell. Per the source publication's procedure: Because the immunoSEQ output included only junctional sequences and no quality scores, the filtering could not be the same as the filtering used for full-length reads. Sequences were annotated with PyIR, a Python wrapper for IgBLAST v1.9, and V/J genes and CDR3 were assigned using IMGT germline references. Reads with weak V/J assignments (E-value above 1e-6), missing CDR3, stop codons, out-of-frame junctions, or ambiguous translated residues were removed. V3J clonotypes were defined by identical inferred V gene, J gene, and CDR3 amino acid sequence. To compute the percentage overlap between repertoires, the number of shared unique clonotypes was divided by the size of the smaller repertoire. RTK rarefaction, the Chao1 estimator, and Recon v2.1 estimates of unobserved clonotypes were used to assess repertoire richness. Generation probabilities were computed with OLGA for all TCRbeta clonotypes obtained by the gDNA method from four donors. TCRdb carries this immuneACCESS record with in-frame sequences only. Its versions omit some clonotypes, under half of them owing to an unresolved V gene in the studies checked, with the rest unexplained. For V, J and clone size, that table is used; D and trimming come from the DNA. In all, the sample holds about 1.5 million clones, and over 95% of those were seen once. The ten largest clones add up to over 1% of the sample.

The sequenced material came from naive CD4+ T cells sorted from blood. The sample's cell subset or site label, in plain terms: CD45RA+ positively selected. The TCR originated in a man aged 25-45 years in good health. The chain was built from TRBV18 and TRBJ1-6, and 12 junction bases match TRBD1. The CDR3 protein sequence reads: CASSGTGGRSPLHF. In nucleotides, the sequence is TGTGCCAGCTCAGGGACAGGGGGCCGGTCACCCCTCCACTTT. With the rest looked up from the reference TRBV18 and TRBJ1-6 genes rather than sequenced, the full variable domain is NAGVMQNPRHLVRRRGQEARLRCSPMKGHSHVYWYRQLPEEGLKFMVYLQKENIIDESGMPKERFSAEFPKEGPSILRIQQVVRGDSAAYFCASSGTGGRSPLHFGNGTRLTVT.